This T cell receptor (beta chain) comes out of a study of regulatory T cells in long-lasting Graves disease. Findings of the study overall: Patients whose Graves' disease persisted exhibited lower TCR diversity than those newly diagnosed. Analyses excluded thyroid tissue, covering peripheral blood alone.

Time point of the sample: newly diagnosed GD, antithyroid drugs for less than 3 months. RNA from PBMCs was the source of the TCR library. Graves' disease diagnosis used American Thyroid Association guidelines. Concerning this clonotype itself: The antigen remains undetermined.

Researchers made TCR beta libraries by using iRepertoire HTBI primers and running Arm-PCR on CDR3 regions. TCRdb fed the multiplex PCR reads into MiXCR, producing one record per CDR3 protein. The table has approximately 540,000 distinct CDR3 sequences, 12% seen once. J gave up 3 bases and V 6 bases, and 9 bases lay outside the gene matches. The CDR3 totals 16 residues. Germline values: CDR1 MGHDK, CDR2 SYGVNS. This same sample was also taken into another study, of T cells in Graves' hyperthyroidism and ophthalmopathy.

This chain uses TRBV25-1 with TRBJ2-3; 10 bases map to TRBD2. The sample in question was peripheral blood mononuclear cells (PBMCs), obtained at new diagnosis, from a patient treated with antithyroid drugs. The clonotype was recovered from a woman aged 25 to 39 with Graves disease. The CDR3 here is CASRGWASGRTDTQYF. The CDR3 nucleotides read TGTGCCAGCAGGGGGTGGGCTAGCGGGAGAACAGATACGCAGTATTTT.